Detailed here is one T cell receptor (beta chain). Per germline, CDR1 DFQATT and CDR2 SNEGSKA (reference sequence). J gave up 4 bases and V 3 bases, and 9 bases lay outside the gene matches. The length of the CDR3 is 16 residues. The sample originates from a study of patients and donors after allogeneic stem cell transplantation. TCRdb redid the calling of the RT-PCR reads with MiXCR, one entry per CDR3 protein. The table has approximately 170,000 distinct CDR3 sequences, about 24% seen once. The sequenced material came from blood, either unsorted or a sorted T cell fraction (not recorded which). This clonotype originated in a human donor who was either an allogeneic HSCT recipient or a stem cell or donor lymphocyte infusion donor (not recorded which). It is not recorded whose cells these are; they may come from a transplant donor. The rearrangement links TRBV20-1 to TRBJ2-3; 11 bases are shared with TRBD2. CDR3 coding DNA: TGCAGTGCTAGGGGTCCTAGCGGGAGGAGCTCAGATACGCAGTATTTT. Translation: CSARGPSGRSSDTQYF.